The clone carrying this T cell receptor (beta chain) was picked up a small number of times. This sample is drawn from a study of blood T cells in healthy people across ages. Together with a sample-barcoded 5' primer, a J-beta primer mix was included in a second PCR lasting roughly 6 to 12 cycles. Via MiXCR, TCRdb re-called the 5' RACE reads, giving one row per CDR3 protein. The table has approximately 1.5 million distinct CDR3 sequences, 30% to 35% seen once. This CDR3 is 17 amino acids long. The germline V and J ends were trimmed by 5 bases and 0 bases, with 20 bases remaining between them. CDR1 is MNHNS and CDR2 is SASEGT in the germline V gene.

The clonotype comes from a woman in her 30s in good health. The V and J genes are TRBV6-1 and TRBJ2-7; the D is unclear. Input material: blood. The CDR3 spells CASSPRALEASSYEQYF. For the CDR3, the DNA is TGTGCCAGCAGTCCTCGCGCTCTAGAGGCGAGCTCCTACGAGCAGTACTTC.